This entry lists 2 T cell receptor beta chains sequenced from one sample in a study of blood T cells in healthy people across ages. For the second PCR, which ran for roughly 6 to 11 cycles, a sample-barcoded 5' primer and a J-beta primer mix were used. TCRdb reprocessed the 5' RACE reads via MiXCR and lists one record per CDR3 protein. Of 800,000 or so distinct CDR3 sequences in the sample, roughly 60% are singletons; the top ten hold around 30%. Source material: blood. These receptors came from a young man in good health.

The CDR3 reads CASSEGTEPYKQYF. CDR3 nucleotide sequence: TGTGCCAGCAGTGAAGGGACTGAACCCTACAAGCAGTACTTC. The genes are TRBV6-1 and TRBJ2-4; a possible D gene is TRBD2 (5 bases). Between the trimmed V and J ends, which lost 1 base and 13 bases, there was a span of 17 bases. The CDR3 is made up of 14 amino acids. Germline V gene sequence: CDR1 MNHNS, CDR2 SASEGT.

V and J are TRBV29-1 and TRBJ2-4; a possible D gene is TRBD1 (6 bases). In germline, CDR1 is SQVTM, CDR2 ANQGSEA. V was trimmed by 8 bases and J by 0 bases, leaving 14 bases between them. This CDR3 is built from 14 residues. As DNA, the CDR3 is TGCAGCCCTTTGGGGGCTGGAGCCAAAAACATTCAGTACTTC. This gives the protein CSPLGAGAKNIQYF.